This paragraph covers one T cell receptor (beta chain) sequence. Sequencing used immunoSEQ multiplex PCR; TCRdb keeps in-frame clones, though not all of them. The sample has 55,000 or so clones; about 96% are singletons. The data originate from a study of T cells after somatic rescue of genetic block. V shed 0 bases and J shed 0 bases, with 9 bases lying between them. This CDR3 has 16 amino acids. CDR1 and CDR2 from the germline V gene are GTSNPN and SVGIG (reference sequence). The TCR was taken from a child in the first two years of life. Sequenced material: peripheral blood mononuclear cells (PBMCs). The V call is TRBV30, the J call TRBJ2-6, with D unclear. The CDR3 DNA follows: TGTGCCTGGAGTGTACGAGAACACTCTGGGGCCAACGTCCTGACTTTC. Translated, it gives CAWSVREHSGANVLTF.